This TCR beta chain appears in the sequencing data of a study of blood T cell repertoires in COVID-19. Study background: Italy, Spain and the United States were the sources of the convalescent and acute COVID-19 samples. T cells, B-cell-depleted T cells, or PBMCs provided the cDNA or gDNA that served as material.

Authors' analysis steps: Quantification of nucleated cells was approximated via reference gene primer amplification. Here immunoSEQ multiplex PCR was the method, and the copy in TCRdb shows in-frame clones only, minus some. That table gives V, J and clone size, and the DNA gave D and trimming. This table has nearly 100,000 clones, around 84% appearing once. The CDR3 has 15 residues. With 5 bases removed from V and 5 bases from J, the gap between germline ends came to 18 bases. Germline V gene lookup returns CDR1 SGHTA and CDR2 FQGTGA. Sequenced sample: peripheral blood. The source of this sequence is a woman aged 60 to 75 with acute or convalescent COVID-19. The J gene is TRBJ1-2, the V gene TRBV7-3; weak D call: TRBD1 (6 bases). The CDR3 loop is CASSPVGGGQYGYTF. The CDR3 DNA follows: TGTGCCAGCAGCCCCGTCGGCGGAGGACAGTATGGCTACACCTTC.